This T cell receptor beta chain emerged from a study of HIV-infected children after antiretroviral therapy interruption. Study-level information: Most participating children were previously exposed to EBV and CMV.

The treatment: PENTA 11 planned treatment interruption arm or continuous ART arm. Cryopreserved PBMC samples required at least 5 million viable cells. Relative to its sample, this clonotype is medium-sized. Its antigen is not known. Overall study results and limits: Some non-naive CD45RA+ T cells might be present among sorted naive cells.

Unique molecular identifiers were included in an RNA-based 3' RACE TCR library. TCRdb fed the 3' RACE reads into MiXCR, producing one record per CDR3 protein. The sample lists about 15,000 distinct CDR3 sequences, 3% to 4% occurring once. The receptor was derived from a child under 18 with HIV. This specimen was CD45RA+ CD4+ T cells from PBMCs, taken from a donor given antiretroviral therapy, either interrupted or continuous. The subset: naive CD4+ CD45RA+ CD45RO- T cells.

The CDR3 loop is CSAPRGYNEQFF. The CDR3 DNA sequence: TGCAGTGCTCCCAGGGGCTACAATGAGCAGTTCTTC. The V and J genes are TRBV20-1 and TRBJ2-1, with D perhaps TRBD1 (6 bases). Per the germline V gene, CDR1 is DFQATT and CDR2 is SNEGSKA (reference sequence). There are 12 residues in the CDR3. V lost 5 bases, J lost 3 bases, and 8 bases lay in between.